This TCR beta chain was recovered during a study of cytomegalovirus exposure and HLA in healthy donors. Broader study findings: Differences between HLA loci emerged in a later analysis of TCR association rates, with DRB1 most and HLA-C fewest. Cytomegalovirus-associated TCR beta chains were listed, numbering more than 150.

In nominal health when sampled, donors likely had unrecorded immune exposures nonetheless. PCR amplification relied on 60 Vbeta primers (plus 13 Jbeta primers). TCRdb's copy holds only in-frame clones and misses some; the assay was immunoSEQ multiplex PCR. The sample has approximately 190,000 clones; around four fifths are singletons. The CDR3 consists of 13 residues. V was shortened by 7 bases and J by 3 bases, with 13 bases between the two germline ends. Germline CDR1 SEHNR, CDR2 FQNEAQ (reference sequence). As for this clone: Its antigen is as yet unknown.

The source of this sequence is a woman in her fifties or sixties in good health and CMV-seropositive. This chain links TRBV7-9 with TRBJ2-7, with D perhaps TRBD1 (5 bases). The source material was PBMCs. The CDR3 sequence is CASTQGDSYEQYF. CDR3 DNA: TGTGCCAGCACCCAAGGAGACAGCTACGAGCAGTACTTC.